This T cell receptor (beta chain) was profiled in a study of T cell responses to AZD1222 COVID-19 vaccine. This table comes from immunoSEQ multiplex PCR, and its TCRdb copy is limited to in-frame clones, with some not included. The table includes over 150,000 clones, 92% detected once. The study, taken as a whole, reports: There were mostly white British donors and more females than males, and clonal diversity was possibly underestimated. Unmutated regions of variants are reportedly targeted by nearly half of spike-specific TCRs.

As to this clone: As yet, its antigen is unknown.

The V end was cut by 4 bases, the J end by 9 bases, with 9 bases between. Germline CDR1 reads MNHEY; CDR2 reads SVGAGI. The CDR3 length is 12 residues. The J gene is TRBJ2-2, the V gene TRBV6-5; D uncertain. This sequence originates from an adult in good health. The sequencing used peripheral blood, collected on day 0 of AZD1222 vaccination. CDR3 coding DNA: TGTGCCAGCAGTTCCTTTACCTGGGAGCTGTTTTTT. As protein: CASSSFTWELFF.